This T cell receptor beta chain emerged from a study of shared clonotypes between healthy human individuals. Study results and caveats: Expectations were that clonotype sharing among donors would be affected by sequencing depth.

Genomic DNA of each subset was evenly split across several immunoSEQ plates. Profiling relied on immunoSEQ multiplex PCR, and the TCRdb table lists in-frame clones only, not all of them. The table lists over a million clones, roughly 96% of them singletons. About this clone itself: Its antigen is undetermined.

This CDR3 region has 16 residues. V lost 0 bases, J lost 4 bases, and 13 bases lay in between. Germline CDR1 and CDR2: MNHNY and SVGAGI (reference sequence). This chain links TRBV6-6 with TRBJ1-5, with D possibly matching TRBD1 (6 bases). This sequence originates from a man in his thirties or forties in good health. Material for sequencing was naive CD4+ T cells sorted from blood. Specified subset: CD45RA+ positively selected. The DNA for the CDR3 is TGTGCCAGCAGTTACTCGACAGGACTCCCGAATCAGCCCCAGCATTTT. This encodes CASSYSTGLPNQPQHF.